The 27 T cell receptor beta chains below were found in one sample sequenced in a study of response to subunit inactivated influenza vaccine. TCRdb re-called the RT-PCR reads through MiXCR, storing one row per CDR3 protein. The table shows 610,000 or so distinct CDR3 sequences, with around 15% occurring only once. Sequenced here: PBMCs from blood, sampled roughly 12 days after vaccination. These receptors came from a man between 45 and 60 years old who received an inactivated influenza vaccine.

The table lists this clonotype with a few counts. J is TRBJ1-6 and V is TRBV5-1; D unclear. The V end was cut by 0 bases, the J end by 7 bases, with 8 bases between. The length of the CDR3 is 14 residues. Germline V gene data show CDR1 as SGHRS and CDR2 as YFSETQ. CDR3 region: CASSLAWSNSPLHF. The CDR3 bases are TGCGCCAGCAGCTTGGCGTGGAGCAATTCACCCCTCCACTTT.

This clonotype was picked up a small number of times. V usage is TRBV25-1 and J usage is TRBJ2-5; D is ambiguous. V was cut by 3 bases and J by 2 bases, with 13 bases left in between. The germline gives CDR1 MGHDK, CDR2 SYGVNS. The CDR3 has 15 amino acids. This CDR3 is CASSESRRIQETQYF. Written as DNA, the CDR3 is TGTGCCAGCAGTGAGTCCCGAAGAATTCAAGAGACCCAGTACTTC.

This clonotype was found a few times. The CDR3 spells CASSQGLGEQDLHF. In DNA, the CDR3 is TGCGCCAGCAGCCAAGGATTGGGGGAGCAGGACCTCCACTTT. The rearrangement uses TRBV4-3 and TRBJ1-6; weak D call: TRBD1 (5 bases). The CDR3 has 14 amino acids. Germline CDR1 is LGHNA and CDR2 is YSLEER. V was pared by 1 base and J by 15 bases, with 16 bases between.

V and J are TRBV7-2 and TRBJ2-7; no firm D call. CDR1 and CDR2 from the germline V gene are SGHTA and FQGNSA. V lost 8 bases, J lost 3 bases, and 11 bases lay in between. The CDR3 is made up of 12 amino acids. The CDR3 nucleotides are TGTGCCAGCTTAGGCAGGAGCTACGAGCAGTACTTC. This gives the protein CASLGRSYEQYF.

The J gene is TRBJ2-7, the V gene TRBV29-1; D might be TRBD1 or TRBD2, each matching 5 bases. This CDR3 has 13 amino acids. Trimming left V 6 bases short and J 0 bases short, with 12 bases between. CDR1 is SQVTM, CDR2 ANQGSEA, per germline. CDR3 protein: CSVTGRSSYEQYF. Written as DNA, the CDR3 is TGCAGCGTGACGGGACGGAGCTCCTACGAGCAGTACTTC.

This clonotype was found a few times. This chain's CDR3 is CASKRGGDSKETQYF. CDR3 in DNA: TGCGCCAGCAAGAGGGGGGGTGACTCAAAAGAGACCCAGTACTTC. The chain couples TRBV5-1 to TRBJ2-5; tentative D call: TRBD2 (7 bases). Germline V gives CDR1 SGHRS, CDR2 YFSETQ. Trimming cost V 6 bases and J 3 bases, with 18 bases left between them. The CDR3 runs 15 residues.

This clonotype has a handful of counts. The chain uses TRBV6-2 or TRBV6-3 and TRBJ1-5; D is possibly TRBD1 (5 bases). V was clipped by 2 bases and J by 0 bases, with 17 bases between them. Germline values: CDR1 MNHEY, CDR2 SVGEGT. The CDR3 contains 18 residues. Here the CDR3 DNA reads TGTGCCAGCAGTTACCGGGGGGATTCTTACTATAGCAATCAGCCCCAGCATTTT. It yields the protein CASSYRGDSYYSNQPQHF.

This clonotype was seen more than once but under ten times. This chain joins TRBV5-5 and TRBJ1-2; 12 positions agree with TRBD1. V was clipped by 0 bases and J by 4 bases; unmatched bases: 7. The CDR3 is 17 amino acids. Germline V gene data show CDR1 as SGHKS and CDR2 as YYEKEE (reference sequence). CDR3 bases: TGTGCCAGCAGCTTGGGGGACAGGGGGCTCTCTTTCTATGGCTACACCTTC. This encodes CASSLGDRGLSFYGYTF.

The chain couples TRBV3-1 to TRBJ2-7, with 7 positions matching TRBD1. J was trimmed by 6 bases and V by 4 bases; bases with no gene match: 15. CDR3 size: 16 residues. Germline CDR1 LGHDT, CDR2 YNNKEL (reference sequence). The CDR3 nucleotides are TGTGCCAGCAGCCGATACCCGACAGGGTCACTAGGCGAGCAGTACTTC. Protein product: CASSRYPTGSLGEQYF.

V gene TRBV7-8 combines with J gene TRBJ2-1; 8 nucleotides agree with TRBD2. V shed 7 bases, J shed 10 bases, and the junction held 12 bases outside the gene matches. Germline V gene sequence: CDR1 SGHVS, CDR2 FQNEAQ. This CDR3 is 14 amino acids long. CDR3 protein: CASTISGGPWEQFF. In DNA, the CDR3 is TGTGCCAGCACAATTTCGGGGGGGCCTTGGGAGCAGTTCTTC.

The chain has TRBV11-3 and TRBJ2-1; TRBD1 matches 10 bases. The V segment lost 4 bases and the J segment 8 bases; nucleotides outside the gene matches: 5. The CDR3 is 14 residues long. Looked up from germline, CDR1 is SGHNT and CDR2 is YENEEA. CDR3 in amino acids: CASSSGTGVYEQFF. DNA of the CDR3: TGTGCCAGCAGCTCCGGGACAGGGGTCTATGAGCAGTTCTTC.

The rearrangement uses TRBV7-9 and TRBJ2-7; D is tentatively TRBD1 or TRBD2 (5 bases each). The CDR3 length is 16 residues. Per the germline V gene, CDR1 is SEHNR and CDR2 is FQNEAQ (reference sequence). V was shortened by 3 bases and J by 2 bases, with 17 bases between the two germline ends. CDR3 protein: CASSFMPGTGTYEQYF. CDR3 nucleotides: TGTGCCAGCAGCTTTATGCCCGGGACGGGTACCTACGAGCAGTACTTC. Using reference TRBV7-9 and TRBJ2-7 for the parts outside the CDR3, the full variable domain is DTGVSQNPRHKITKRGQNVTFRCDPISEHNRLYWYRQTLGQGPEFLTYFQNEAQLEKSRLLSDRFSAERPKGSFSTLEIQRTEQGDSAMYLCASSFMPGTGTYEQYFGPGTRLTVT.

This clonotype appeared a few times. This chain connects TRBV29-1 to TRBJ2-2, with D possibly TRBD2 on 7 matching bases. Germline CDR1 is SQVTM and CDR2 is ANQGSEA. CDR3 length: 20 residues. The V gene lost 4 bases and the J gene lost 0 bases, with 27 bases spanning the gap. In DNA, the CDR3 is TGCAGCGTTGGGTTGCCAGCGGGATGGGGGCCGACTTCGAACACCGGGGAGCTGTTTTTT. Protein product: CSVGLPAGWGPTSNTGELFF.

This clonotype was found a few times. The V and J genes are TRBV29-1 and TRBJ2-5, with D tentatively TRBD1 (6 bases). The ends were cut back, 3 bases at V and 12 bases at J, with 17 bases in the middle. CDR3 size: 12 residues. Germline V CDR1 and CDR2: SQVTM, ANQGSEA. This chain's CDR3 is CSVEGNTGLEYF. DNA of the CDR3: TGCAGCGTTGAGGGGAATACAGGGTTAGAGTACTTC.

The CDR3 bases are TGTGCCAGCAGGGACCGGGAGACCTCCGGGCATGAGCAGTTCTTC. Translated: CASRDRETSGHEQFF. The chain carries TRBV28 and TRBJ2-1, with a weak D call TRBD2 (6 bases). The CDR3 consists of 15 residues. Germline lookup yields CDR1 MDHEN and CDR2 SYDVKM. Trimming shortened V by 6 bases and J by 8 bases, and 20 bases separated the two germline ends.

In this sample, this clonotype turned up a few times. V usage is TRBV5-5 and J usage is TRBJ1-4; D might be TRBD1 (5 bases). Trimming took off 3 bases at V and 6 bases at J, with 15 bases between the two ends. The germline V gene has CDR1 SGHKS and CDR2 YYEKEE (reference sequence). The CDR3 consists of 15 residues. The CDR3 spells CASSSPGGGDEKLFF. In DNA, the CDR3 is TGTGCCAGCAGCTCACCCGGTGGGGGGGATGAAAAACTGTTTTTT. Full variable domain (outside the CDR3, taken from reference TRBV5-5 and TRBJ1-4): DAGVTQSPTHLIKTRGQQVTLRCSPISGHKSVSWYQQVLGQGPQFIFQYYEKEERGRGNFPDRFSARQFPNYSSELNVNALLLGDSALYLCASSSPGGGDEKLFFGSGTQLSVL.

The genes are TRBV4-1 and TRBJ2-6; the D is unclear. V was trimmed by 3 bases and J by 2 bases, leaving 11 bases between them. The CDR3 consists of 16 residues. The V gene's germline CDR1 is MGHRA and CDR2 YSYEKL. CDR3 loop: CASSHESGPGANVLTF. CDR3 sequence (DNA): TGCGCCAGCAGCCACGAGTCCGGCCCTGGGGCCAACGTCCTGACTTTC.

This clonotype appeared many times. The CDR3 sequence is CSAREDGPAGGSYEQYF. CDR3 in DNA: TGCAGTGCTAGAGAAGACGGGCCAGCGGGAGGGAGCTACGAGCAGTACTTC. The rearrangement uses TRBV20-1 and TRBJ2-7, with 10 bases fitting TRBD2. V lost 0 bases and J lost 3; bases outside the gene matches: 11. The CDR3 totals 17 residues. Germline V gives CDR1 DFQATT, CDR2 SNEGSKA (reference sequence).

In its sample, this clonotype was seen a few times. The rearrangement uses TRBV20-1 and TRBJ2-7; TRBD1 is a possible D gene (5 bases). The CDR3 has 11 amino acids. CDR1 is DFQATT, CDR2 SNEGSKA, per germline (reference sequence). V lost 7 bases to trimming and J lost 0 bases, with 7 bases between them. For the CDR3, the DNA is TGCAGTGGGACAAGCTCCTACGAGCAGTACTTC. Translating it yields CSGTSSYEQYF.

V gene TRBV5-6 combines with J gene TRBJ2-7; 10 nucleotides match TRBD1. The germline V gene encodes CDR1 SGHDT and CDR2 YYEEEE. This CDR3 is built from 15 residues. V was pared by 1 base and J by 3 bases, with 4 bases of the junction left unmatched. The CDR3 region is CASSLWTGGFYEQYF. CDR3 in DNA: TGTGCCAGCAGCTTGTGGACAGGGGGTTTCTACGAGCAGTACTTC.

Here the CDR3 DNA reads TGTGCCAGCAGTTCTCAGGTGGATGGTCAGCCCCAGCATTTT. Protein product: CASSSQVDGQPQHF. V is TRBV12-3 or TRBV12-4 and J is TRBJ1-5; D is ambiguous. The CDR3 contains 14 residues. The ends were cut back, 4 bases at V and 6 bases at J, with 13 bases in the middle.

This clonotype occurred a few times. The chain combines TRBV3-1 with TRBJ1-2; D gene uncertain. Germline values: CDR1 LGHDT, CDR2 YNNKEL (reference sequence). The CDR3 covers 14 residues. V shed 0 bases and J shed 2 bases, with 7 bases lying between them. The CDR3 sequence: CASSQDGVNYGYTF. The CDR3 DNA sequence: TGTGCCAGCAGCCAAGACGGAGTGAACTATGGCTACACCTTC.

This clonotype was recorded many times. The V call is TRBV5-1, the J call TRBJ2-7; 8 positions match TRBD1. CDR3 length: 14 amino acids. Trimming cost V 4 bases and J 5 bases; bases outside gene matches: 8. Per the germline V gene, CDR1 is SGHRS and CDR2 is YFSETQ. CDR3 sequence (DNA): TGCGCCAGCAGCCTGAGGACAGGGCCGGACGAGCAGTACTTC. It translates to CASSLRTGPDEQYF. Supplemented by reference TRBV5-1 and TRBJ2-7, the full variable domain reads KAGVTQTPRYLIKTRGQQVTLSCSPISGHRSVSWYQQTPGQGLQFLFEYFSETQRNKGNFPGRFSGRQFSNSRSEMNVSTLELGDSALYLCASSLRTGPDEQYFGPGTRLTVT.

The genes are TRBV7-3 and TRBJ2-1, with a weak D call TRBD1 (5 bases). Germline V CDR1 and CDR2: SGHTA, FQGTGA. This CDR3 contains 15 residues. Trimming removed 5 bases from V and 0 bases from J, with 11 bases in between. The CDR3 sequence: CASSQQGHSYNEQFF. The CDR3, as DNA: TGTGCCAGCAGCCAGCAGGGCCACTCCTACAATGAGCAGTTCTTC.

Many counts were recorded for this clonotype. This sequence joins TRBV10-3 and TRBJ2-7; 11 bases are a match to TRBD2. Germline lookup yields CDR1 ENHRY and CDR2 SYGVKD. CDR3 length equals 14 residues. V dropped 2 bases and J dropped 4; count of bases not matched to a gene: 1. The CDR3 sequence: CAISETSGRYEQYF. The CDR3 DNA is TGTGCCATCAGTGAGACTAGCGGGAGATACGAGCAGTACTTC.

There are a few counts of this clonotype. The gene calls are TRBV7-2 and TRBJ2-7, with 8 positions matching TRBD2. The CDR3 runs to 16 residues. Germline CDR1 is SGHTA and CDR2 is FQGNSA. With V trimmed by 5 bases and J by 3 bases, 12 bases remained unmatched. CDR3 in amino acids: CASSILYGTSFYEQYF. The CDR3 nucleotides are TGTGCCAGCAGCATACTTTACGGGACTAGTTTCTACGAGCAGTACTTC.

The chain combines TRBV14 with TRBJ2-7; the D is unclear. This CDR3 has 14 amino acids. Trimming cost V 0 bases and J 4 bases, with 10 bases left between them. Germline assignment: CDR1 SGHDN and CDR2 FVKESK. The CDR3 nucleotides are TGTGCCAGCAGCCAAGATGGTCCTTTTTACGAGCAGTACTTC. Translated: CASSQDGPFYEQYF. Drawing the rest from reference TRBV14 and TRBJ2-7, the complete variable domain is EAGVTQFPSHSVIEKGQTVTLRCDPISGHDNLYWYRRVMGKEIKFLLHFVKESKQDESGMPNNRFLAERTGGTYSTLKVQPAELEDSGVYFCASSQDGPFYEQYFGPGTRLTVT.